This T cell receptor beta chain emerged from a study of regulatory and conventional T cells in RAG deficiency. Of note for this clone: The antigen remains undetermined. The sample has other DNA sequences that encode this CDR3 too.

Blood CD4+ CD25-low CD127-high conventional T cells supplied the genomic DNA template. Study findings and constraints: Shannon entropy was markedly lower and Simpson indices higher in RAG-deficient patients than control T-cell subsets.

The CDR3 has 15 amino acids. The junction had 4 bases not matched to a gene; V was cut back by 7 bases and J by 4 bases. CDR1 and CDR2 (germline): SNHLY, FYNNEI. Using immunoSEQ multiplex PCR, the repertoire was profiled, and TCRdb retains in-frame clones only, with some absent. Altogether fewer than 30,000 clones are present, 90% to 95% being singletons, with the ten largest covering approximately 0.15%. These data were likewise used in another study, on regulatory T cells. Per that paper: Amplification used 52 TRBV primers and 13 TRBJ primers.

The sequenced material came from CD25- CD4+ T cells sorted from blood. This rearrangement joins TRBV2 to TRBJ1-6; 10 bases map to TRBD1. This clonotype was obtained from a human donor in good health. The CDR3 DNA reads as TGTGCCAGCACCCGGACAGGGGGTTATAATTCACCCCTCCACTTT. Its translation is CASTRTGGYNSPLHF.